This entry concerns a single TCR beta chain. Its antigen is currently unknown. These data come from a study of cytomegalovirus exposure and HLA in healthy donors. Generated by immunoSEQ multiplex PCR, the TCRdb table keeps only in-frame clones and is missing some. The data contain about 180,000 clones, 85% of them singletons. Study outcomes and limitations: Cytomegalovirus association was assigned to more than 150 TCR beta chains. With high specificity and sensitivity, the classifier reportedly diagnosed cytomegalovirus status. A subsequent analysis found that TCR clusters from the first cohort also tended to co-occur in the approximately 110 validation repertoires, with about 95% of cluster scores above 0.

The CDR3 length is 13 residues. Germline lookup yields CDR1 SGHTA and CDR2 FQGTGA. The V end was cut by 4 bases, the J end by 5 bases, with 12 bases between. The donors were members of the validation cohort, which comprised 120 subjects and was separate from the first cohort of several hundred subjects. The receptor was isolated from a man between 18 and 29 years old in good health and CMV-seropositive. V and J are TRBV7-3 and TRBJ2-7, with D perhaps TRBD2 (5 bases). Material for sequencing was PBMCs. CDR3: CASSSGSRDEQYF. CDR3 coding DNA: TGTGCCAGCAGCTCGGGATCCCGAGACGAGCAGTACTTC.